This T cell receptor (beta chain) was profiled in a study of T cell changes during pregnancy in multiple sclerosis. Germline V CDR1 and CDR2: SGHAT, FQDESV (reference sequence). V lost 4 bases to trimming and J lost 4 bases, with 7 bases between them. CDR3 length equals 12 residues. Here immunoSEQ multiplex PCR was the method, and the copy in TCRdb shows in-frame clones only, minus some. The sample holds more than 85,000 clones, approximately 95% seen once. The sequence was collected from a female donor in good health, enrolled as a control in a pregnancy study. The genes are TRBV11-1 and TRBJ1-2; D remains unclear. Sequenced material: peripheral blood, taken after pregnancy. CDR3 in DNA: TGTGCCAGCAGCTATAACAGCTATGGCTACACCTTC. Translating gives CASSYNSYGYTF.